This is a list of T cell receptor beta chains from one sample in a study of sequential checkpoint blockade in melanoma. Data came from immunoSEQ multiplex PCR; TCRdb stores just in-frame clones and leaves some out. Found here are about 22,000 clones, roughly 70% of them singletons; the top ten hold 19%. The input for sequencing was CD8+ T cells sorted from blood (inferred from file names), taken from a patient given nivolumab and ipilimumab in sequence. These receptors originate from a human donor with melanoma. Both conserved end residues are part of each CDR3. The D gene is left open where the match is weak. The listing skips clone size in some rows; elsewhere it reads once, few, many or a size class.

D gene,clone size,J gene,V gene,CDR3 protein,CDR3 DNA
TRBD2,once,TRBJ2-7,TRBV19,CASSDITGGADFYEQYF,TGTGCCAGTAGCGACATAACCGGGGGGGCCGACTTTTACGAGCAGTACTTC
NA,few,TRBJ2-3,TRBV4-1,CASRGGEGSTDTQYF,TGCGCCAGCAGAGGGGGGGAGGGAAGCACAGATACGCAGTATTTT
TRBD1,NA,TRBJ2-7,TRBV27,CASTGQGYEQYF,TGTGCCAGCACCGGACAGGGGTACGAGCAGTACTTC
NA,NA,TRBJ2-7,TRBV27,CASSLGAATYEQYF,TGTGCCAGCAGTTTAGGTGCGGCGACCTACGAGCAGTACTTC
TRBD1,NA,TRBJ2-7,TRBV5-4,CASSPGQGSHEQYF,TGTGCCAGCAGCCCCGGACAGGGTTCCCACGAGCAGTACTTC
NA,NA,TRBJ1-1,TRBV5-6,CASSLAGGNTEAFF,TGTGCCAGCAGCTTGGCCGGAGGGAACACTGAAGCTTTCTTT
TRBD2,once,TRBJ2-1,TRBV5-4,CASSSGLASEQFF,TGTGCCAGCAGCTCGGGACTAGCGAGTGAGCAGTTCTTC
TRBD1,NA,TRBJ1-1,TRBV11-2,CASSVGGQTYTEAFF,TGTGCCAGCAGCGTAGGGGGACAGACTTACACTGAAGCTTTCTTT
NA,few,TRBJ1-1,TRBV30,CAWSPGGGHDTEAFF,TGTGCCTGGAGTCCCGGTGGAGGTCACGATACGGAAGCTTTCTTT
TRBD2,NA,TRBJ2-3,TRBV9,CASSVTSGRGTDTQYF,TGTGCCAGCAGCGTTACTAGCGGGAGAGGCACAGATACGCAGTATTTT
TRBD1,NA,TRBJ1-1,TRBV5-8,CASREGARNTEAFF,TGCGCCAGCAGGGAGGGGGCTAGGAACACTGAAGCTTTCTTT
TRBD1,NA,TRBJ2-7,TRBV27,CASSSTTIAGQAVYEQYF,TGTGCCAGCAGTTCCACGACTATTGCGGGACAGGCAGTCTACGAGCAGTACTTC
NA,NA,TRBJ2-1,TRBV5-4,CATVRGAEEFF,TGTGCCACGGTCCGGGGGGCTGAGGAGTTCTTC
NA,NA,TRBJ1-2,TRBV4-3,CASSQDWGDSLSGYTF,TGCGCCAGCAGCCAAGATTGGGGGGATTCCTTGAGTGGCTACACCTTC
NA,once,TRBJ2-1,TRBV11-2,CASSLDGSSYNEQFF,TGTGCCAGCAGCTTAGATGGCTCCTCCTACAATGAGCAGTTCTTC